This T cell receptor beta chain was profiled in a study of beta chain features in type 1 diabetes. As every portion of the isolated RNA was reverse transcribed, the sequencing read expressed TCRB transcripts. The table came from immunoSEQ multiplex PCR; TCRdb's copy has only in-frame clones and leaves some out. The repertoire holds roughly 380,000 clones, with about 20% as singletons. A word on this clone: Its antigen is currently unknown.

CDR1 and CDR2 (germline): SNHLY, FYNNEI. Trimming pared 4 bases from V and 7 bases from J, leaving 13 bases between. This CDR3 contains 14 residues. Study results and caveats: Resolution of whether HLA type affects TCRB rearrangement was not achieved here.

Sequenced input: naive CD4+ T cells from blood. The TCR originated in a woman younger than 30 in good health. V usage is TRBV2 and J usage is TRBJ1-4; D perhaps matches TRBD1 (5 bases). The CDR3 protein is CASSGRGDGEKLFF. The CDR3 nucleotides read TGTGCCAGCAGTGGTCGGGGGGACGGTGAAAAACTGTTTTTT.